The next 25 T cell receptor beta chains were all read from a single sample in a study of CD8+ T cells in alopecia areata. The authors extracted RNA and reverse transcribed it into cDNA as the sequencing template. Sequencing used immunoSEQ multiplex PCR; TCRdb keeps in-frame clones, though not all of them. The sample yields 30,000 to 40,000 clones, more than 50% seen once. The CD4+ cells of five biomarker-study patients went through sorting. This sorting yielded CD25+CD127- cells. Sequenced input: CD4+ Tregs sorted from blood. These receptors were collected from a human donor with alopecia areata.

This clone has just a few counts. The rearrangement links TRBV6-5 to TRBJ2-6; tentatively, D is TRBD2 (6 bases). The CDR3 covers 14 residues. Trimming pared 6 bases from V and 4 bases from J, leaving 10 bases between. Germline V lookup: CDR1 MNHEY, CDR2 SVGAGI. The CDR3 DNA reads as TGTGCCAGCAGGGGGGAGGCCGGGGCCAACGTCCTGACTTTC. Protein product: CASRGEAGANVLTF.

This chain connects TRBV29-1 to TRBJ2-6; TRBD1 matches at 9 bases. The V and J ends lost 1 base and 2 bases, in that order; junction bases with no gene match: 0. CDR1 is SQVTM, CDR2 ANQGSEA, per germline. This CDR3 is 15 amino acids long. CDR3 bases: TGCAGCGTTGAAGGACAGGGGGCTGGGGCCAACGTCCTGACTTTC. Residues: CSVEGQGAGANVLTF.

The V gene is TRBV10-3, the J gene TRBJ2-5; no clear D gene. The length of the CDR3 is 11 residues. Per the germline V gene, CDR1 is ENHRY and CDR2 is SYGVKD. V lost 6 bases and J 1 base, leaving 3 bases between the germline ends. The CDR3 region is CAISSQETQYF. In nucleotides, the CDR3 is TGTGCCATCAGCTCCCAAGAGACCCAGTACTTC.

This clone is a singleton in its sample. The rearrangement joins TRBV4-3 to TRBJ1-1; D is uncertain. Trimming took 0 bases from V and 3 from J, leaving 8 bases between them. Germline V gives CDR1 LGHNA, CDR2 YSLEER. The CDR3 spans 14 residues. This CDR3 is CASSQDTRYTEAFF. CDR3 nucleotides: TGCGCCAGCAGCCAAGATACCCGTTACACTGAAGCTTTCTTT.

The gene calls are TRBV6-1 and TRBJ1-4; D possibly corresponds to TRBD1 (6 bases). V was trimmed by 10 bases and J by 8 bases, leaving 17 bases between them. The CDR3 is made up of 13 amino acids. Germline CDR1 reads MNHNS; CDR2 reads SASEGT. This CDR3 is CAIAQGMREKLFF. DNA for the CDR3: TGTGCCATCGCCCAGGGGATGAGGGAAAAACTGTTTTTT.

This sequence joins TRBV29-1 and TRBJ1-4, with TRBD1 matching 7 bases. Trimming cost V 7 bases and J 4 bases; bases outside gene matches: 12. Germline assignment: CDR1 SQVTM and CDR2 ANQGSEA. The CDR3 consists of 15 residues. The CDR3 region has the DNA TGCAGCGCCCAGACAGGGTGGAGTTTTAATGAAAAACTGTTTTTT. The encoded protein is CSAQTGWSFNEKLFF.

This clone has a handful of counts. In DNA form, the CDR3 reads TGTGCCAGCTCAGGCCTAGCGAACATTCAGTACTTC. Translating gives CASSGLANIQYF. The J gene is TRBJ2-4, the V gene TRBV18; a weak D match, TRBD2 (6 bases). The ends were cut back, 5 bases at V and 7 bases at J, with 9 bases in the middle. Germline values: CDR1 KGHSH, CDR2 LQKENI. The CDR3 has 12 residues.

This clone was recorded a few times. The chain joins TRBV19 to TRBJ2-3; D might be TRBD1 or TRBD2, each matching 6 bases. This CDR3 has 16 residues. CDR1 LNHDA and CDR2 SQIVND come from the germline V gene (reference sequence). The ends were cut back, 6 bases at V and 6 bases at J, with 22 bases in the middle. The CDR3 loop is CASSHRGGLRSDTQYF. In nucleotides, the CDR3 is TGTGCCAGTAGCCATCGAGGGGGACTGAGGAGTGATACGCAGTATTTT.

The rearrangement links TRBV27 to TRBJ1-2; weak D call: TRBD1 (5 bases). V gave up 2 bases and J gave up 8 bases, with 18 bases separating them. Germline V gene lookup returns CDR1 MNHEY and CDR2 SMNVEV (reference sequence). The CDR3 loop spans 15 amino acids. The CDR3 loop is CASSLGPGLGGGYTF. The CDR3 region has the DNA TGTGCCAGCAGTTTAGGTCCGGGACTGGGAGGCGGCTACACCTTC.

This clone was counted between two and nine times. This chain joins TRBV7-2 and TRBJ2-1, with D unclear. CDR3 length equals 13 residues. V lost 2 bases, J lost 8 bases, and 10 bases lay in between. The germline V gene encodes CDR1 SGHTA and CDR2 FQGNSA. CDR3 nucleotide sequence: TGTGCCAGCAGCTTAAATCACGGAGATGAGCAGTTCTTC. It codes for CASSLNHGDEQFF.

V is TRBV11-2 and J is TRBJ2-1, with 13 nucleotides matching TRBD2. V shed 5 bases and J 9 bases; nucleotides not matched to a gene: 4. CDR1 is SGHAT and CDR2 is FQNNGV in the germline V gene. The CDR3 spans 14 residues. The CDR3 DNA is TGTGCCAGCAGCGGACTAGCGGGGGCTTTTGAGCAGTTCTTC. Protein sequence: CASSGLAGAFEQFF.

This rearrangement joins TRBV10-3 to TRBJ1-2; D might be TRBD1 (5 bases). Trimming shortened V by 3 bases and J by 0 bases, and 8 bases separated the two germline ends. CDR1 is ENHRY and CDR2 is SYGVKD in the germline V gene. This CDR3 is 14 amino acids long. In nucleotides, the CDR3 is TGTGCCATCAGTGAAGGGACCACTAACTATGGCTACACCTTC. As protein: CAISEGTTNYGYTF.

The chain links TRBV29-1 to TRBJ1-4; D unresolved. The germline V gene has CDR1 SQVTM and CDR2 ANQGSEA. This CDR3 spans 14 amino acids. V dropped 0 bases and J dropped 6 bases, with 11 bases sitting between them. The CDR3 loop is CSVEETLGHEKLFF. DNA for the CDR3: TGCAGCGTTGAAGAGACACTTGGGCATGAAAAACTGTTTTTT.

The chain links TRBV27 to TRBJ2-7; 9 positions match TRBD1. The CDR3 has 15 residues. CDR1 is MNHEY and CDR2 is SMNVEV in the germline V gene (reference sequence). The V and J ends lost 3 bases and 7 bases, in that order; junction bases with no gene match: 10. The chain's CDR3 is CASSFPGTGSGEQYF. The DNA of the CDR3 is TGTGCCAGCAGTTTTCCCGGGACAGGGTCGGGGGAGCAGTACTTC.

The V and J genes are TRBV7-8 and TRBJ2-7, with a weak D call TRBD1 (6 bases). Per germline, CDR1 SGHVS and CDR2 FQNEAQ. V lost 0 bases and J lost 3, with 9 bases in between. The CDR3 totals 14 residues. The CDR3 DNA reads TGTGCCAGCAGCTTAGCGGGCAGGGGCTACGAGCAGTACTTC. Translating gives CASSLAGRGYEQYF.

V and J are TRBV5-6 and TRBJ2-7; no clear D. The germline CDR1 and CDR2 sequences are SGHDT and YYEEEE. Trimming stripped 4 bases from V and 2 bases from J, with 19 bases between. The length of the CDR3 is 16 residues. DNA of the CDR3: TGTGCCAGCAGCCTCCCGGCGGTCGGTAGGGCCTACGAGCAGTACTTC. Its protein product is CASSLPAVGRAYEQYF.

The DNA for the CDR3 is TGCGCCAGCCCGTGTCCTCGGACTAGCGTCACCTACGAGCAGTACTTC. This encodes CASPCPRTSVTYEQYF. The chain recombines TRBV10-1 with TRBJ2-7; 9 positions agree with TRBD2. The CDR3 has 16 amino acids. With V trimmed by 8 bases and J by 2 bases, 13 bases remained unmatched. The germline V gene encodes CDR1 WNHNN and CDR2 SYGVQD (reference sequence).

This clone showed up just a few times. The chain couples TRBV30 to TRBJ2-1; D is unresolved. V was cut by 5 bases and J by 6 bases, with 8 bases left in between. The V gene's germline CDR1 is GTSNPN and CDR2 SVGIG (reference sequence). The CDR3 spans 11 residues. CDR3 sequence: CAWERVNEQFF. The DNA of the CDR3 is TGTGCCTGGGAACGAGTCAATGAGCAGTTCTTC.

This clone turned up a few times. V and J are TRBV5-4 and TRBJ2-5, with D unresolved. V lost 4 bases and J lost 1, with 11 bases in between. Looked up from germline, CDR1 is SGHNT and CDR2 is YYREEE (reference sequence). The CDR3 runs 14 residues. The DNA for the CDR3 is TGTGCCAGCAGCCCGTCGGTCAGCCAAGAGACCCAGTACTTC. It specifies CASSPSVSQETQYF.

The genes are TRBV18 and TRBJ1-1; 8 nucleotides match TRBD1. J gave up 5 bases and V 5 bases, and 10 bases lay outside the gene matches. The CDR3 length is 15 residues. CDR1 is KGHSH and CDR2 is LQKENI in the germline V gene. The CDR3 nucleotides are TGTGCCAGCTCATCGGACCGGGACAGGAGGACTGAAGCTTTCTTT. Residues: CASSSDRDRRTEAFF.

The chain links TRBV27 to TRBJ1-2; D ambiguous. Between the trimmed V and J ends, which lost 4 bases and 8 bases, there was a span of 14 bases. Per the germline V gene, CDR1 is MNHEY and CDR2 is SMNVEV (reference sequence). CDR3 length: 13 amino acids. Here the CDR3 DNA reads TGTGCCAGCAGTTATGAACTGGGTAGAGGCTACACCTTC. Translated: CASSYELGRGYTF.

The rearrangement joins TRBV2 to TRBJ1-5, with D perhaps TRBD1 (5 bases). Trimming pared 8 bases from V and 4 bases from J, leaving 15 bases between. Germline CDR1 reads SNHLY; CDR2 reads FYNNEI. The CDR3 is 14 residues long. The CDR3 is CASEGTRGNQPQHF. DNA for the CDR3: TGTGCCAGCGAGGGGACCCGTGGTAATCAGCCCCAGCATTTT. Looking up the rest from reference TRBV2 and TRBJ1-5 gives the full variable domain: EPEVTQTPSHQVTQMGQEVILRCVPISNHLYFYWYRQILGQKVEFLVSFYNNEISEKSEIFDDQFSVERPDGSNFTLKIRSTKLEDSAMYFCASEGTRGNQPQHFGDGTRLSIL.

V usage is TRBV7-2 and J usage is TRBJ1-4; 8 nucleotides line up with TRBD1. Germline CDR1 and CDR2: SGHTA and FQGNSA. The CDR3 length is 16 residues. After removal of 3 bases from V and 8 bases from J, the junction contained 11 bases not matched to a gene. For the CDR3, the DNA is TGTGCCAGCAGCTTCTACTTCCAGGGGGCGAAGGAAAAACTGTTTTTT. It encodes CASSFYFQGAKEKLFF.

The genes are TRBV5-1 and TRBJ2-1; 7 bases are a match to TRBD1. The J segment lost 6 bases and the V segment lost 5 bases, leaving 11 bases of the junction unmatched. The CDR3 contains 15 residues. The germline V gene encodes CDR1 SGHRS and CDR2 YFSETQ. This CDR3 is CASRAPEAGGNEQFF. CDR3 DNA: TGCGCCAGCAGGGCCCCCGAGGCAGGGGGCAATGAGCAGTTCTTC.

This chain connects TRBV5-1 to TRBJ2-7; 9 bases are shared with TRBD1. In germline, CDR1 is SGHRS, CDR2 YFSETQ. This CDR3 region has 14 residues. The ends lost 4 bases at V and 5 bases at J; junction bases unmatched: 7. CDR3 DNA: TGCGCCAGCAGCGGGGCCGGGACAGGGAACGAGCAGTACTTC. This sequence encodes CASSGAGTGNEQYF.